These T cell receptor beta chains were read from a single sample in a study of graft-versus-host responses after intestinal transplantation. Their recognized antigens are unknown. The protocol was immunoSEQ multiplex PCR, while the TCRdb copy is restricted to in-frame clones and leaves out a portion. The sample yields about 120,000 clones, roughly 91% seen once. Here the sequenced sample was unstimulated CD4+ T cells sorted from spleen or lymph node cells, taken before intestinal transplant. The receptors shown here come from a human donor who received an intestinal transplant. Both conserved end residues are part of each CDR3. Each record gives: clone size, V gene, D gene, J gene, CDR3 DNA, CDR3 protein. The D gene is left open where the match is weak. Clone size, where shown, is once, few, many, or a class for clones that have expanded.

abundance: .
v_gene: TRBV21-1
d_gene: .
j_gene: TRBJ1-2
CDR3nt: TGTGCCAGCAGCAAGACAGGGGGCTATGGCTACACCTTC
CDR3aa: CASSKTGGYGYTF

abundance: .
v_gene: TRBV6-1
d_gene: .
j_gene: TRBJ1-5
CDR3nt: TGTGCCAGCAGCGAATATCTAGGAAGCAATCAGCCCCAGCATTTT
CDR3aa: CASSEYLGSNQPQHF

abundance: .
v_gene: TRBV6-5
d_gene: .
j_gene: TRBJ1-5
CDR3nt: TGTGCCAGCAGAGGACAGACATATAGCAATCAGCCCCAGCATTTT
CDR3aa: CASRGQTYSNQPQHF

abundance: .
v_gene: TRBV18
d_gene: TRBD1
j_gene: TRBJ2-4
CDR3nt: TGTGCCAGCTCACCCGGACAGGGGAACATTCAGTACTTC
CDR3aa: CASSPGQGNIQYF

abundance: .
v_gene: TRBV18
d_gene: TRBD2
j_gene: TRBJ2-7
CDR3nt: TGTGCCAGCTCACCAATGGTACTGCCGGTTACTAGCGGGAGTTCCCACGAGCAGTACTTC
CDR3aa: CASSPMVLPVTSGSSHEQYF

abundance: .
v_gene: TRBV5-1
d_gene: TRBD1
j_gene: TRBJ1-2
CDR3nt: TGCGCCAGCAGCTTGAGCCCTATCAGGGGGCCTGGCTACACCTTC
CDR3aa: CASSLSPIRGPGYTF

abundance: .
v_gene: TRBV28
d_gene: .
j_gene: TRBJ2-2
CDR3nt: TGTGCCAGCAGCCGGTACTTTGGACAGTGGAGCGCCGGGGAGCTGTTTTTT
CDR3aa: CASSRYFGQWSAGELFF

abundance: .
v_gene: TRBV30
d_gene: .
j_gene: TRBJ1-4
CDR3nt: TGTGCCTGGATGCAGGGGCTTGCTAATGAAAAACTGTTTTTT
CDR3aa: CAWMQGLANEKLFF

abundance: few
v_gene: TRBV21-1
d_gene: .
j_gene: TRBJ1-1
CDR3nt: TGTGCCAGCAGCAAAACGGGACAGTTGAACACTGAAGCTTTCTTT
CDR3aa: CASSKTGQLNTEAFF

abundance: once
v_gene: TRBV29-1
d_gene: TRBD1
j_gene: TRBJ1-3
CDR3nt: TGCAGCGTTGTCCCGGGGGACAGTCGCTCCGGAAACACCATATATTTT
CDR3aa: CSVVPGDSRSGNTIYF

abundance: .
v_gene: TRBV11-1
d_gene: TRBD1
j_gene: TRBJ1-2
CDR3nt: TGTGCCAGCAGCCGACAGGGGGCAAGTGGCTACACCTTC
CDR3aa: CASSRQGASGYTF

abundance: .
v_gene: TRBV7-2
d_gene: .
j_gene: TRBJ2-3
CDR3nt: TGTGCCAGCAGCTTATTCGGGAGAGGGACAGATACGCAGTATTTT
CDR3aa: CASSLFGRGTDTQYF

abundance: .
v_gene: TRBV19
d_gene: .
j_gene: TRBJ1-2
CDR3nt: TGTGCCAGTAGTATGCTAGAACAGATTTCCTATGGCTACACCTTC
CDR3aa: CASSMLEQISYGYTF

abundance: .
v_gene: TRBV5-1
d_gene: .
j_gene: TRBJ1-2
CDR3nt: TGCGCCAGCAGCTTGGCTTCTGATGGCTACACCTTC
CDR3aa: CASSLASDGYTF

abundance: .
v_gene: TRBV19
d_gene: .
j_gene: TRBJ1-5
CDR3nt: TGTGCCAGTAGTACACCCCACGGGACCGCTAATCAGCCCCAGCATTTT
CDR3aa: CASSTPHGTANQPQHF

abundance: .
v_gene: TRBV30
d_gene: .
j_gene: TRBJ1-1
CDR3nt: TGTGCCTGGACCCGGTGGCAGACTAACACTGAAGCTTTCTTT
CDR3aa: CAWTRWQTNTEAFF

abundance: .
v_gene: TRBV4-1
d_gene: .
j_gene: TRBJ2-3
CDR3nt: TGCGCCAGCAGCCCTGCTCCCCTCTGGGAAAAGCGCACAGATACGCAGTATTTT
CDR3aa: CASSPAPLWEKRTDTQYF

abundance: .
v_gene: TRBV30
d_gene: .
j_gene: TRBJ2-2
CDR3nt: TGTGCCTGGAGGGCTAGTCAGAACACCGGGGAGCTGTTTTTT
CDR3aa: CAWRASQNTGELFF

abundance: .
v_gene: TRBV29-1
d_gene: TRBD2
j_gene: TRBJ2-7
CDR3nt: TGCAGCGTGGCGGGGGGGTTAGGATACGAGCAGTACTTC
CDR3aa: CSVAGGLGYEQYF

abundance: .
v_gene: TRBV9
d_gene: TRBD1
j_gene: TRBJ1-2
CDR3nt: TGTGCCAGCAGCGGTCGCAGGGGGACCGTCGTCGATGGCTACACCTTC
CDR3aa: CASSGRRGTVVDGYTF

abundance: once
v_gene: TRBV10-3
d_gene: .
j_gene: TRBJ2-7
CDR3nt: TGTGCCATCAGGACCAGGGTGGGAGAGCAGTACTTC
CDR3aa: CAIRTRVGEQYF

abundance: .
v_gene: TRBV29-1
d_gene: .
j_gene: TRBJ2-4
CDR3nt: TGCAGCGTTGAACAGGGGGCCAAAAACATTCAGTACTTC
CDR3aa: CSVEQGAKNIQYF

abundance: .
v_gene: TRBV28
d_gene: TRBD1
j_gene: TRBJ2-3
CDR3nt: TGTGCCAGCAGTTTATGGGGGACAGGGGACGATACGCAGTATTTT
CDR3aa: CASSLWGTGDDTQYF

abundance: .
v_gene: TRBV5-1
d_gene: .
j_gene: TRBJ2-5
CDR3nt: TGCGCCAGCAGCTTGGCTCCGTCTCAAGAGACCCAGTACTTC
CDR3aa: CASSLAPSQETQYF

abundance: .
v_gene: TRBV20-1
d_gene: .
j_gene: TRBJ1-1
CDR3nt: TGCAGTGTATCCAGAAACACTGAAGCTTTCTTT
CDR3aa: CSVSRNTEAFF

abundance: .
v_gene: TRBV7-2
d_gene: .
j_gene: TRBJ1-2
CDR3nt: TGTGCCAGCAGCTCCGACAGTTGGTCCCTCTATGGCTACACCTTC
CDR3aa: CASSSDSWSLYGYTF

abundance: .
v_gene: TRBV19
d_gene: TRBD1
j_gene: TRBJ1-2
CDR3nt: TGTGCCAGTAGTGAACAACAGGGGCACTATGGCTACACCTTC
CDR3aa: CASSEQQGHYGYTF

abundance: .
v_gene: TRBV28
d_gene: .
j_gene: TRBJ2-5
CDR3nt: TGTGCCAGCAGTTTATCCGGCGGGTTTCCCACTGGTGAGGGCCAGTACTTC
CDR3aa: CASSLSGGFPTGEGQYF

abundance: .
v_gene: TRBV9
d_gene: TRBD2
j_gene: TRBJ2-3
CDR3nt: TGTGCCAGCAGCGTAGACGGGAGGAGGGCAGATACGCAGTATTTT
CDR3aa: CASSVDGRRADTQYF

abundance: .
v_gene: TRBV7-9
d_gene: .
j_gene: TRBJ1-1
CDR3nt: TGTGCCAGCAGCTTCCGGGACCCGAACACTGAAGCTTTCTTT
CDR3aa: CASSFRDPNTEAFF

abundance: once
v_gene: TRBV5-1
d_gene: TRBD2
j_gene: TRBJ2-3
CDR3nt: TGCGCCAGCAGCCAAGCGGGAGGAGCGGATACGCAGTATTTT
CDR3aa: CASSQAGGADTQYF

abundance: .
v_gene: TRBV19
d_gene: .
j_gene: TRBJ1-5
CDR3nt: TGTGCCAGTTCCAGTGGAAGCAATCAGCCCCAGCATTTT
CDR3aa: CASSSGSNQPQHF

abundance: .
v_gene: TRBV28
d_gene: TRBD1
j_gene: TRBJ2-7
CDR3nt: TGTGCCAGCATTACGGGACAGGGGTCGTACGAGCAGTACTTC
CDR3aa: CASITGQGSYEQYF